These 16 T cell receptor beta chains came from one sample sequenced in a study of T-cell memory formation after mild COVID-19. One entry per CDR3 protein results from TCRdb running MiXCR on the 5' RACE reads. Among 65,000 to 95,000 distinct CDR3 sequences, around 13% were seen once, and the ten largest hold roughly 40%. Sequenced: PBMCs or a T cell subset sorted from them (not recorded which). The receptors were gathered from a man aged 18 to 30 who had mild COVID-19 (a few samples of this study predate the infection). Cell type and time point are not known.

This clonotype was seen only a few times. This chain uses TRBV7-2 with TRBJ2-1; the match to TRBD2 covers 9 bases. This CDR3 has 16 amino acids. CDR1 and CDR2 (germline): SGHTA, FQGNSA. Trimming at V came to 5 bases and at J to 4 bases, leaving 9 bases not matched to a gene. The CDR3 DNA reads TGTGCCAGCAGCCCACTGGGCGGGGGGGTGTACAATGAGCAGTTCTTC. It specifies CASSPLGGGVYNEQFF.

CDR3 coding DNA: TGTGCCAGCAGCGCACCGGGACGGAGCTATGGCTACACCTTC. Amino acids: CASSAPGRSYGYTF. The chain employs TRBV7-2 and TRBJ1-2, with a possible D match to TRBD1 (5 bases). Per the germline V gene, CDR1 is SGHTA and CDR2 is FQGNSA. V lost 5 bases to trimming and J lost 4 bases, with 14 bases between them. CDR3 length: 14 amino acids.

This clonotype came up a few times. The V gene is TRBV6-6, the J gene TRBJ2-3, with D uncertain. CDR1 and CDR2 (germline): MNHNY, SVGAGI (reference sequence). CDR3 length equals 10 residues. V was pared by 10 bases and J by 4 bases, with 6 bases between. CDR3 loop: CATRSDTQYF. Written as DNA, the CDR3 is TGTGCCACTCGATCAGATACGCAGTATTTT.

Only a few counts were recorded for this clonotype. CDR3 sequence: CASSLAGNNRGEQYV. CDR3 coding DNA: TGTGCCAGCAGCTTAGCGGGCAATAACCGGGGGGAGCAGTACGTC. This chain uses TRBV7-8 with TRBJ2-7, with D possibly matching TRBD2 (6 bases). The germline V and J ends were trimmed by 0 bases and 7 bases, with 16 bases remaining between them. Germline loops: CDR1 SGHVS, CDR2 FQNEAQ. The CDR3 contains 15 residues.

This clonotype has a count of ten or more. CDR3 in amino acids: CASSQEVGQESRYF. The CDR3 coding sequence is TGCGCCAGCAGCCAAGAGGTCGGTCAAGAGTCTCGGTATTTT. V gene TRBV4-3 combines with J gene TRBJ2-3; D remains unclear. Per the germline V gene, CDR1 is LGHNA and CDR2 is YSLEER. V was clipped by 0 bases and J by 14 bases, with 18 bases between them. The CDR3 is made up of 14 amino acids.

The chain employs TRBV6-6 and TRBJ1-1; TRBD1 is a possible D gene (5 bases). The length of the CDR3 is 17 residues. Per the germline V gene, CDR1 is MNHNY and CDR2 is SVGAGI (reference sequence). V was clipped by 0 bases and J by 1 base, with 15 bases between them. The CDR3 is CASSYSNRGLENTEAFF. The CDR3 nucleotides are TGTGCCAGCAGTTACTCGAATCGGGGCCTGGAGAACACTGAAGCTTTCTTT.

This clonotype was seen only a few times. CDR3 residues: CASSPGGDYGYTF. The CDR3 DNA sequence: TGTGCCAGCTCCCCTGGAGGGGACTATGGCTACACCTTC. The chain joins TRBV18 to TRBJ1-2; a weak D match, TRBD1 (5 bases). The ends were cut back, 6 bases at V and 3 bases at J, with 11 bases in the middle. Germline V gives CDR1 KGHSH, CDR2 LQKENI. The CDR3 extends over 13 amino acids.

In its sample, this clonotype was seen a few times. The V gene is TRBV5-1, the J gene TRBJ2-1; 10 bases agree with TRBD1. The ends lost 3 bases at V and 3 bases at J; junction bases unmatched: 6. Germline CDR1 and CDR2: SGHRS and YFSETQ. The CDR3 runs 16 residues. CDR3 sequence: CASSWTGGPFYNEQFF. The CDR3 nucleotides are TGCGCCAGCAGCTGGACAGGGGGTCCATTCTACAATGAGCAGTTCTTC.

The V and J genes are TRBV6-2 or TRBV6-3 and TRBJ2-2; D uncertain. The CDR3 contains 15 residues. In germline, CDR1 is MNHEY, CDR2 SVGEGT. V lost 2 bases, J lost 1 base, and 8 bases lay in between. The CDR3 nucleotides read TGTGCCAGCAGTTACGGTAGAGAGAACACCGGGGAGCTGTTTTTT. Protein product: CASSYGRENTGELFF.

This clonotype turned up a few times. As DNA, the CDR3 is TGTGCCAGCTCAACCCGGGACAGGGGAGAACTCGATACGCAGTATTTT. It translates to CASSTRDRGELDTQYF. The chain employs TRBV18 and TRBJ2-3, with 10 bases lining up with TRBD1. From germline, CDR1 is KGHSH and CDR2 LQKENI. With V trimmed by 5 bases and J by 6 bases, 11 bases remained unmatched. There are 16 residues in the CDR3.

This clonotype was observed a handful of times. This chain joins TRBV4-1 and TRBJ2-3; D possibly corresponds to TRBD1 (6 bases). The CDR3 extends over 15 amino acids. The V gene lost 2 bases and the J gene lost 1 base, with 10 bases spanning the gap. Germline CDR1 MGHRA, CDR2 YSYEKL. CDR3 sequence reads: CASSQFRQGTDTQYF. In nucleotides, the CDR3 is TGCGCCAGCAGCCAATTTAGACAGGGCACAGATACGCAGTATTTT.

This clonotype showed up many times. The chain combines TRBV12-3 or TRBV12-4 with TRBJ2-3; D remains unclear. The CDR3 contains 10 residues. The ends were cut back, 8 bases at V and 4 bases at J, with 4 bases in the middle. The DNA for the CDR3 is TGTGCCAGCTCAGCAGATACGCAGTATTTT. Its protein is CASSADTQYF.

This clonotype was seen a few times. The rearrangement joins TRBV5-1 to TRBJ2-1, with a possible D match to TRBD1 (6 bases). CDR1 SGHRS and CDR2 YFSETQ come from the germline V gene. Trimming removed 4 bases from V and 8 bases from J, with 10 bases in between. This CDR3 is built from 12 residues. This chain's CDR3 is CASSRKGDEQFF. The CDR3 DNA is TGCGCCAGCAGCCGGAAGGGGGATGAGCAGTTCTTC.

The V call is TRBV7-9, the J call TRBJ1-2; tentatively, D is TRBD1 (6 bases). The germline gives CDR1 SEHNR, CDR2 FQNEAQ (reference sequence). V shed 3 bases and J shed 4 bases, with 12 bases lying between them. There are 14 residues in the CDR3. The CDR3 is CASSFTGSGYGYTF. For the CDR3, the DNA is TGTGCCAGCAGCTTTACAGGGAGCGGCTATGGCTACACCTTC.

The V call is TRBV6-6, the J call TRBJ2-7; maybe TRBD1 (5 bases). The CDR3 contains 12 residues. In germline, CDR1 is MNHNY, CDR2 SVGAGI (reference sequence). The V end was cut by 5 bases, the J end by 3 bases, with 8 bases between. The chain's CDR3 is CASSPQGYEQYV. CDR3 DNA sequence: TGTGCCAGCAGTCCTCAGGGCTACGAGCAGTACGTC.

This clonotype has a handful of counts. The chain carries TRBV3-2 and TRBJ2-2; the D call of TRBD1 is as the table states it, not checked on the DNA. TRBV3-2 is a recognized pseudogene. The CDR3 is made up of 16 amino acids. CDR3 nucleotides: TGTGCCAGCAGCCAAATACCGACAGGGGAGACCGGGGAGCTGTTTTTT. Its protein is CASSQIPTGETGELFF.